These T cell receptor beta chains were read from a single sample in a study of OX40 agonist ivuxolimab in advanced cancers. The table came from immunoSEQ multiplex PCR; TCRdb's copy has only in-frame clones and leaves some out. This table has under 85,000 clones, around 87% appearing once. The material was CD4+ or CD8+ T cells sorted from blood, obtained in a trial of the OX40 agonist ivuxolimab. The receptors shown here come from an adult with an advanced solid tumor such as melanoma, head and neck, liver or kidney cancer. Each CDR3 is given with its conserved first and last residue. The D gene is left open where the match is weak. Clone sizes are given selectively: once, few, many, or a class where the clone is expanded.

clone_size: -
d_call: -
j_call: TRBJ1-2
v_call: TRBV6-1
cdr3_nt: TGTGCCAGCAGCCAGACCGACCATGGCTACACCTTC
cdr3_aa: CASSQTDHGYTF

clone_size: -
d_call: -
j_call: TRBJ2-5
v_call: TRBV5-1
cdr3_nt: TGCGCCAGCGGAAATACAGGGGGGGGCCGGGAGACCCAGTACTTC
cdr3_aa: CASGNTGGGRETQYF

clone_size: -
d_call: TRBD2
j_call: TRBJ2-1
v_call: TRBV14
cdr3_nt: TGTGCCAGCAGCCCTAGCGGGGGGCGTGAGCAGTTCTTC
cdr3_aa: CASSPSGGREQFF

clone_size: -
d_call: -
j_call: TRBJ2-1
v_call: TRBV5-1
cdr3_nt: TGCGCCAGCAGACCCGACCCACTTAATTACAATGAGCAGTTCTTC
cdr3_aa: CASRPDPLNYNEQFF

clone_size: -
d_call: TRBD1
j_call: TRBJ1-1
v_call: TRBV7-8
cdr3_nt: TGTGCCAGCAGCTCACAGGGGGGGAGGAACACTGAAGCTTTCTTT
cdr3_aa: CASSSQGGRNTEAFF

clone_size: -
d_call: -
j_call: TRBJ2-3
v_call: TRBV28
cdr3_nt: TGTGCCAGCAGTTTCGTGGACGGGGGGCAGTATTTT
cdr3_aa: CASSFVDGGQYF

clone_size: -
d_call: TRBD1
j_call: TRBJ1-5
v_call: TRBV2
cdr3_nt: TGTGCCAGCAGCGCCGGGGGGACAGGATGGGGCCGCAATCAGCCCCAGCATTTT
cdr3_aa: CASSAGGTGWGRNQPQHF

clone_size: -
d_call: -
j_call: TRBJ1-2
v_call: TRBV27
cdr3_nt: TGTGCCAGCAGACCGTCCGGTTCCAGAAGTGGCTACACCTTC
cdr3_aa: CASRPSGSRSGYTF

clone_size: -
d_call: TRBD1
j_call: TRBJ2-5
v_call: TRBV5-4
cdr3_nt: TGTGCCAGCAGCCGGATCGACAGGGATCAAGAGACCCAGTACTTC
cdr3_aa: CASSRIDRDQETQYF

clone_size: -
d_call: -
j_call: TRBJ2-5
v_call: TRBV5-1
cdr3_nt: TGCGCCAGCAGGAATTTAGAGGTGGAGACCCAGTACTTC
cdr3_aa: CASRNLEVETQYF

clone_size: once
d_call: -
j_call: TRBJ1-1
v_call: TRBV5-6
cdr3_nt: TGTGCCAGCAGCTATGACCCGAACACTGAAGCTTTCTTT
cdr3_aa: CASSYDPNTEAFF

clone_size: once
d_call: -
j_call: TRBJ1-1
v_call: TRBV19
cdr3_nt: TGTGCCAGTAGCCCAGGGGTGGCCACTGAAGCTTTCTTT
cdr3_aa: CASSPGVATEAFF

clone_size: -
d_call: -
j_call: TRBJ1-1
v_call: TRBV28
cdr3_nt: TGTGCCAGCAGTTCGACGGGGTGGGCCACTGAAGCTTTCTTT
cdr3_aa: CASSSTGWATEAFF

clone_size: once
d_call: TRBD1
j_call: TRBJ2-5
v_call: TRBV5-1
cdr3_nt: TGCGCCAGCACCAAAGGACAGGGGGCTCAAGAGACCCAGTACTTC
cdr3_aa: CASTKGQGAQETQYF

clone_size: -
d_call: TRBD1
j_call: TRBJ1-5
v_call: TRBV5-6
cdr3_nt: TGTGCCAGCAGCTCTGACAGGGGGAGCAATCAGCCCCAGCATTTT
cdr3_aa: CASSSDRGSNQPQHF

clone_size: -
d_call: -
j_call: TRBJ2-7
v_call: TRBV7-2
cdr3_nt: TGTGCCAGCAGCTTAGATCCCGGGGGCTCCTACGAGCAGTACTTC
cdr3_aa: CASSLDPGGSYEQYF

clone_size: -
d_call: -
j_call: TRBJ1-1
v_call: TRBV2
cdr3_nt: TGTGCCAGCAGTGGTCTCGGGGTAAACACTGAAGCTTTCTTT
cdr3_aa: CASSGLGVNTEAFF

clone_size: few
d_call: -
j_call: TRBJ1-3
v_call: TRBV30
cdr3_nt: TGTGCCTGGAGGGGGTCTGGAAACACCATATATTTT
cdr3_aa: CAWRGSGNTIYF

clone_size: -
d_call: TRBD1
j_call: TRBJ1-1
v_call: TRBV5-4
cdr3_nt: TGTGCCAGCAGCCGGACAGGGAACACTGAAGCTTTCTTT
cdr3_aa: CASSRTGNTEAFF

clone_size: -
d_call: -
j_call: TRBJ2-4
v_call: TRBV20-1
cdr3_nt: TGCAGTGCCTTCACCCACAAGGCTCAGTACTTC
cdr3_aa: CSAFTHKAQYF

clone_size: -
d_call: -
j_call: TRBJ1-1
v_call: TRBV19
cdr3_nt: TGTGCCAGTAGTATTTTTTGGGAAGGGGGGACTGAAGCTTTCTTT
cdr3_aa: CASSIFWEGGTEAFF

clone_size: -
d_call: -
j_call: TRBJ2-3
v_call: TRBV7-2
cdr3_nt: TGTGCCAGCCGGCCTCATGAGGGAGAGGATACGCAGTATTTT
cdr3_aa: CASRPHEGEDTQYF

clone_size: once
d_call: -
j_call: TRBJ2-5
v_call: TRBV18
cdr3_nt: TGTGCCAGCTCACCGGCCCAAGAGACCCAGTACTTC
cdr3_aa: CASSPAQETQYF

clone_size: -
d_call: TRBD1
j_call: TRBJ1-5
v_call: TRBV11-2
cdr3_nt: TGTGCCAGCAGCCTGGGTGGGGCAGGGGGGAATCAGCCCCAGCATTTT
cdr3_aa: CASSLGGAGGNQPQHF

clone_size: -
d_call: -
j_call: TRBJ1-4
v_call: TRBV29-1
cdr3_nt: TGCAGCGTTGGAGGAGGCACTAATGAAAAACTGTTTTTT
cdr3_aa: CSVGGGTNEKLFF

clone_size: -
d_call: TRBD1
j_call: TRBJ2-5
v_call: TRBV19
cdr3_nt: TGTGCCAGTAGCCAACCAGGGGGCCAAGAGACCCAGTACTTC
cdr3_aa: CASSQPGGQETQYF

clone_size: -
d_call: -
j_call: TRBJ2-7
v_call: TRBV18
cdr3_nt: TGTGCCAGCTCACACGACAGTTACGAGCAGTACTTC
cdr3_aa: CASSHDSYEQYF

clone_size: -
d_call: TRBD1
j_call: TRBJ2-2
v_call: TRBV18
cdr3_nt: TGTGCCAGCTCACCACGTACAGGGGGTGACACCGGGGAGCTGTTTTTT
cdr3_aa: CASSPRTGGDTGELFF

clone_size: -
d_call: -
j_call: TRBJ1-4
v_call: TRBV19
cdr3_nt: TGTGCCAGTAGTATAATAGGACGGATTGCAACTAATGAAAAACTGTTTTTT
cdr3_aa: CASSIIGRIATNEKLFF

clone_size: -
d_call: TRBD2
j_call: TRBJ2-2
v_call: TRBV10-3
cdr3_nt: TGTGCCACGGATTCGGGAGGGGGAGGGTTAGCCGGGGAGCTGTTTTTT
cdr3_aa: CATDSGGGGLAGELFF

clone_size: -
d_call: -
j_call: TRBJ1-1
v_call: TRBV5-1
cdr3_nt: TGCGCCAGCAGCAAAGGGAACGGCCCCTTGGGGACTGAAGCTTTCTTT
cdr3_aa: CASSKGNGPLGTEAFF

clone_size: -
d_call: -
j_call: TRBJ1-1
v_call: TRBV19
cdr3_nt: TGTGCCAGTAGTCGGCTGGAGGTGAACACTGAAGCTTTCTTT
cdr3_aa: CASSRLEVNTEAFF

clone_size: once
d_call: TRBD1
j_call: TRBJ2-5
v_call: TRBV7-3
cdr3_nt: TGTGCCAGCAGCGCCACGGGACAGGGAGAGACCCAGTACTTC
cdr3_aa: CASSATGQGETQYF

clone_size: -
d_call: TRBD1
j_call: TRBJ2-1
v_call: TRBV18
cdr3_nt: TGTGCCAGCTCACCACGAGGACAGGCAAGCTCCTACAATGAGCAGTTCTTC
cdr3_aa: CASSPRGQASSYNEQFF

clone_size: -
d_call: TRBD1
j_call: TRBJ2-7
v_call: TRBV18
cdr3_nt: TGTGCCAGCTCACGGGCCGGGACAGGATCCTACGAGCAGTACTTC
cdr3_aa: CASSRAGTGSYEQYF

clone_size: -
d_call: -
j_call: TRBJ1-1
v_call: TRBV28
cdr3_nt: TGTGCCAGCAGTCTCCAGACCCCGAACACTGAAGCTTTCTTT
cdr3_aa: CASSLQTPNTEAFF

clone_size: -
d_call: -
j_call: TRBJ2-3
v_call: TRBV19
cdr3_nt: TGTGCCAGTAGGGTGGGGCTATTCACAGATACGCAGTATTTT
cdr3_aa: CASRVGLFTDTQYF

clone_size: -
d_call: -
j_call: TRBJ1-4
v_call: TRBV2
cdr3_nt: TGTGCCAGCAGTGGGGCAGGGTATAATGAAAAACTGTTTTTT
cdr3_aa: CASSGAGYNEKLFF

clone_size: -
d_call: -
j_call: TRBJ2-1
v_call: TRBV18
cdr3_nt: TGTGCCAGCTCACCGCGACAGGCGAGGAATGAGCAGTTCTTC
cdr3_aa: CASSPRQARNEQFF

clone_size: -
d_call: TRBD1
j_call: TRBJ1-4
v_call: TRBV4-3
cdr3_nt: TGCGCCAGCAGCCAGGGACAGGGTGTCGGTGAAAAACTGTTTTTT
cdr3_aa: CASSQGQGVGEKLFF

clone_size: -
d_call: TRBD2
j_call: TRBJ2-1
v_call: TRBV6-6
cdr3_nt: TGTGCCAGCAGTTACGATGCGGGGGGGTACAATGAGCAGTTCTTC
cdr3_aa: CASSYDAGGYNEQFF

clone_size: -
d_call: TRBD2
j_call: TRBJ2-3
v_call: TRBV18
cdr3_nt: TGTGCCAGCTCACCCGGGACTAGCGGGGGGACTACAGATACGCAGTATTTT
cdr3_aa: CASSPGTSGGTTDTQYF

clone_size: -
d_call: -
j_call: TRBJ2-5
v_call: TRBV5-1
cdr3_nt: TGCGCCAGCAGCTTGGGGCAGGAATTAGAGACCCAGTACTTC
cdr3_aa: CASSLGQELETQYF

clone_size: -
d_call: -
j_call: TRBJ1-4
v_call: TRBV6-6
cdr3_nt: TGTGCCAGCAGTTACCCCAGGGTAAGGGATAATGAAAAACTGTTTTTT
cdr3_aa: CASSYPRVRDNEKLFF

clone_size: -
d_call: -
j_call: TRBJ1-4
v_call: TRBV2
cdr3_nt: TGTGCCAGCAGAGTTGGGGTGGAAAAACTGTTTTTT
cdr3_aa: CASRVGVEKLFF

clone_size: -
d_call: -
j_call: TRBJ1-5
v_call: TRBV21-1
cdr3_nt: TGTGCCAGCAGCCCCGGGCAGTGGGATCAGCCCCAGCATTTT
cdr3_aa: CASSPGQWDQPQHF

clone_size: -
d_call: -
j_call: TRBJ1-3
v_call: TRBV28
cdr3_nt: TGTGCCAGCAGAGACCGTAGCTCTGGAAACACCATATATTTT
cdr3_aa: CASRDRSSGNTIYF

clone_size: -
d_call: TRBD1
j_call: TRBJ2-5
v_call: TRBV2
cdr3_nt: TGTGCCAGCGGGACAGAGGAGACCCAGTACTTC
cdr3_aa: CASGTEETQYF

clone_size: -
d_call: -
j_call: TRBJ1-2
v_call: TRBV7-2
cdr3_nt: TGTGCCAGCAGAAACTCAGGTTACTATGGCTACACCTTC
cdr3_aa: CASRNSGYYGYTF

clone_size: -
d_call: -
j_call: TRBJ2-3
v_call: TRBV18
cdr3_nt: TGTGCCAGCTCACCCCCTGTGACAGATACGCAGTATTTT
cdr3_aa: CASSPPVTDTQYF

clone_size: -
d_call: -
j_call: TRBJ2-3
v_call: TRBV5-1
cdr3_nt: TGCGCCAGCAGCTTGGGAGGGAAAAGCACAGATACGCAGTATTTT
cdr3_aa: CASSLGGKSTDTQYF

clone_size: -
d_call: TRBD1
j_call: TRBJ1-1
v_call: TRBV5-5
cdr3_nt: TGTGCCAGCAGCCCTCCGGGACAGGCTATATCTTTCTTT
cdr3_aa: CASSPPGQAISFF

clone_size: -
d_call: -
j_call: TRBJ1-1
v_call: TRBV10-3
cdr3_nt: TGTGCCATCACGGCTGGTAGTGAAACTGAAGCTTTCTTT
cdr3_aa: CAITAGSETEAFF

clone_size: -
d_call: -
j_call: TRBJ1-2
v_call: TRBV10-3
cdr3_nt: TGTGCCATCACGAGTTACGGGGGGCGGGAAGGCTACACCTTC
cdr3_aa: CAITSYGGREGYTF

clone_size: -
d_call: TRBD2
j_call: TRBJ2-7
v_call: TRBV27
cdr3_nt: TGTGCCAGCAGGGGAGGGGCCTACGAGCAGTACTTC
cdr3_aa: CASRGGAYEQYF

clone_size: -
d_call: -
j_call: TRBJ2-4
v_call: TRBV5-4
cdr3_nt: TGTGCCAGCAGCCCTCGGTGGGGCATTCAGTACTTC
cdr3_aa: CASSPRWGIQYF